This T cell receptor beta chain was found in a study of blood T cell repertoires in COVID-19. As for the study in general: COVID-19 samples from acute and convalescent phases originated in the United States, Italy and Spain.

Everyone who took part was roughly 18 to 89 years old, and they came from 20 to 25 US areas. The study assigned cohorts using participant-reported clinical history. This clone was seen a single time. Original handling: Counts of nucleated cells, estimated from reference gene primer amplification, were obtained. Generated by immunoSEQ multiplex PCR, the TCRdb table keeps only in-frame clones and is missing some. V and J calls and clone size are copied from that table; D and trimming were computed from the DNA. The repertoire has about 140,000 clones, 84% of them found once; the top ten carry roughly 3.4%. Germline V gene lookup returns CDR1 MNHEY and CDR2 SVGAGI. This CDR3 spans 16 amino acids. V was clipped by 2 bases and J by 4 bases; unmatched bases: 7.

The TCR originated in a woman between 50 and 59 years old with acute COVID-19. Sequences were obtained from PBMCs or T cells enriched from blood (not recorded which). This rearrangement joins TRBV6-5 to TRBJ1-5; TRBD1 aligns across 8 bases. CDR3 DNA: TGTGCCAGCAGTTACGCGGGGACAGGTCATAATCAGCCCCAGCATTTT. The encoded protein is CASSYAGTGHNQPQHF.